This T cell receptor beta chain was obtained from a study of T cells after yellow fever vaccination. Points from the study as a whole: After the booster, approximately 96% of CD4 and approximately 90% of CD8 primary-response clones were re-detected.

Each CDR3 protein gets one entry after TCRdb re-called the 5' RACE reads with MiXCR. The sample gives 300,000 or so distinct CDR3 sequences, roughly 8.4% of which show up once; under 20% is in the top ten. This clonotype appeared a few times. Its antigen is as yet unknown. This CDR3 has 14 amino acids. Trimming took 5 bases from V and 5 from J, leaving 16 bases between them. Germline CDR1 SGHVS, CDR2 FQNEAQ. This receptor was obtained from a man younger than 35 who received the YFV17D yellow fever vaccine. The sample in question was PBMCs, obtained about 41 days after the first yellow fever vaccination. The J gene is TRBJ2-7, the V gene TRBV7-8, with D perhaps TRBD1 or TRBD2 (5 bases each). The CDR3 here is CASSLGRRNDEQYV. In nucleotides, the CDR3 is TGTGCCAGCAGCCTGGGACGTCGGAACGACGAGCAGTACGTC.